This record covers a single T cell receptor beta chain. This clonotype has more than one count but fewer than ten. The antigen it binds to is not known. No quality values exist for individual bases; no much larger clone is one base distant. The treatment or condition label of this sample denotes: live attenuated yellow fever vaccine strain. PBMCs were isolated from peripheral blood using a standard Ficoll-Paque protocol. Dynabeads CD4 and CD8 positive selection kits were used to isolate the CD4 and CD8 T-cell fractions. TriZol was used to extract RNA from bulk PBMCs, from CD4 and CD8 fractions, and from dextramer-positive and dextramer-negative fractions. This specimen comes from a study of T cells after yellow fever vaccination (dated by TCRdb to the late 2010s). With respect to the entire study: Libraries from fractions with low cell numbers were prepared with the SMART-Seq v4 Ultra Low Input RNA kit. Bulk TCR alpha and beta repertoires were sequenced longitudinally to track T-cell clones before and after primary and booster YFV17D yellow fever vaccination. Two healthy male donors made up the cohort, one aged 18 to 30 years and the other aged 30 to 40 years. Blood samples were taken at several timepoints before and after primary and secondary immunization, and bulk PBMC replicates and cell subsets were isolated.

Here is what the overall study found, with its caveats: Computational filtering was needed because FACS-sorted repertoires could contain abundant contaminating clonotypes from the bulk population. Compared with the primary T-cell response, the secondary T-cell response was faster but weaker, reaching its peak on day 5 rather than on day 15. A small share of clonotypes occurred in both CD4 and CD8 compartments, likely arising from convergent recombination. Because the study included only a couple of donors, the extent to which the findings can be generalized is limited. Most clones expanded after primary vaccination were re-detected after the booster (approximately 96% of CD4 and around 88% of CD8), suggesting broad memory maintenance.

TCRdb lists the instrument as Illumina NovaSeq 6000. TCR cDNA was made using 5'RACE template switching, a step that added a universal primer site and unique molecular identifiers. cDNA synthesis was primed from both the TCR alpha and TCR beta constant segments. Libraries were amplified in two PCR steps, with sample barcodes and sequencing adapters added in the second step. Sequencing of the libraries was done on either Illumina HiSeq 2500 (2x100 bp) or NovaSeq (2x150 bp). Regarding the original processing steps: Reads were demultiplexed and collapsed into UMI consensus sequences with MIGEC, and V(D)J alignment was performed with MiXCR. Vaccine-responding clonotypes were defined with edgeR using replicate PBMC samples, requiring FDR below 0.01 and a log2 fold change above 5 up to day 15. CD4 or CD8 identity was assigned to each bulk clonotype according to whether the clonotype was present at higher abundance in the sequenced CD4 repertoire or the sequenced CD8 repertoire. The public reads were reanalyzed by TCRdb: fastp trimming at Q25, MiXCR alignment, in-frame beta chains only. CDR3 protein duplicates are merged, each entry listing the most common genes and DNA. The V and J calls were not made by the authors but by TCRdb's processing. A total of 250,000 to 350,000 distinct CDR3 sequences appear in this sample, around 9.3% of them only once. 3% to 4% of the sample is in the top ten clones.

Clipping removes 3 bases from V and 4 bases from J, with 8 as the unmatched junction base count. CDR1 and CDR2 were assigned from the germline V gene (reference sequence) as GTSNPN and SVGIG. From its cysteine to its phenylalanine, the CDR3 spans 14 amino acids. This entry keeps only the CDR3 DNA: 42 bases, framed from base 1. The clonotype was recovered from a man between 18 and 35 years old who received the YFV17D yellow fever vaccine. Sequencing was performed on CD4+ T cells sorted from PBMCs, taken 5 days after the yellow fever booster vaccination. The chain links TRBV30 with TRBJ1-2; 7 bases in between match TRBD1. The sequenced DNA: TGTGCCTGGAGCCCCAACAGGGGTCCCTATGGCTACACCTTC. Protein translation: CAWSPNRGPYGYTF.